This T cell receptor (beta chain) derives from a study of shared clonotypes between healthy human individuals. This table comes from immunoSEQ multiplex PCR, and its TCRdb copy is limited to in-frame clones, with some not included. The repertoire has 2 million to 3 million clones, under 95% of them found once; the top ten carry around 0.4%. Sequenced material: naive CD4+ T cells from PBMCs. Described subset: CD45RA+ positively selected. This TCR derives from a man aged 18 to 29 in good health. Some clones in this sample may be carry-over from other donors' samples.

CDR3 sequence: CASSRAAGPAEGKLFF. In nucleotides, the CDR3 is TGCGCCAGCAGCCGGGCGGCCGGGCCCGCGGAGGGAAAACTGTTTTTT. The genes are TRBV5-1 and TRBJ1-4; D is unresolved. The germline V gene has CDR1 SGHRS and CDR2 YFSETQ. This CDR3 is built from 16 residues. The V end lost 4 bases, the J end lost 10 bases, and 23 bases lay between the germline ends.